This T cell receptor (beta chain) was recorded in a study of blood T cell repertoires in COVID-19. Whole-study context: The United States, Italy and Spain supplied acute and convalescent COVID-19 samples. PBMCs, B-cell-depleted T cells, or T cells were the source of the cDNA or gDNA that made up the material.

The authors' processing: The authors estimated nucleated cell counts from reference gene primer amplification. Here immunoSEQ multiplex PCR was the method, and the copy in TCRdb shows in-frame clones only, minus some. V and J calls and clone size are copied from that table; D and trimming were computed from the DNA. Found here are about 480,000 clones, 88% of them singletons; the top ten hold about 1.7%. The V gene lost 4 bases and the J gene lost 2 bases, with 14 bases spanning the gap. The CDR3 totals 16 residues. Germline CDR1 SGHAT, CDR2 FQNNGV. Assignment of participants to cohorts was predicated upon participant-reported clinical history.

This TCR was sampled from a woman in her thirties or forties who had recovered from COVID-19. Input material: PBMCs or T cells enriched from blood (not recorded which). The chain carries TRBV11-2 and TRBJ1-4; no reliable D call. The CDR3 DNA reads TGTGCCAGCAGCTCCTCATCCGGGAGGACTAATGAAAAACTGTTTTTT. This codes for CASSSSSGRTNEKLFF.